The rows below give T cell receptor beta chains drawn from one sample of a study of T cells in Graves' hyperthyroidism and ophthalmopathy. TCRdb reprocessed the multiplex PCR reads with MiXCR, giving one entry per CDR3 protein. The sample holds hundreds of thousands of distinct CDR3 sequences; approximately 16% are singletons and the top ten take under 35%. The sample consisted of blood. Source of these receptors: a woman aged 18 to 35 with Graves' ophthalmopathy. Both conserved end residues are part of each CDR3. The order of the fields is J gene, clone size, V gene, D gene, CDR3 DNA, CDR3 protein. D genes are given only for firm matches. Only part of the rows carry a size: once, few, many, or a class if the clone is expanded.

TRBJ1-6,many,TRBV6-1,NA,TGTGCCAGCAACCCGGAGGCAACCTATAATTCACCCCTCCACTTT,CASNPEATYNSPLHF
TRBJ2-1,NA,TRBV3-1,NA,TGTGCCAGCAGCCAACGCCGGGACTTCCCCTACAATGAGCAGTTCTTC,CASSQRRDFPYNEQFF
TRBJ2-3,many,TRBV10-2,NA,TGCGCCAGCAGAAAGGGATCCGACGGAGATACGCAGTATTTT,CASRKGSDGDTQYF
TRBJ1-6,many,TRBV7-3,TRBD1,TGTGCCAGCAGCTTAGGAGGGGGCACCGGATCACCCCTCCACTTT,CASSLGGGTGSPLHF
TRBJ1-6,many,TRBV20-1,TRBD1,TGCAGTGCTAGAGTACGGGACAGGGATTCACCCCTCCACTTT,CSARVRDRDSPLHF
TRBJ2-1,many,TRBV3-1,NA,TGTGCCAGCAGCACCGGGGGCCTTGCTCGCAATGAGCAGTTCTTC,CASSTGGLARNEQFF
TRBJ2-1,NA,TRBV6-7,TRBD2,TGTGCCATAAGACTAGCCGACAATGAGCAGTTCTTC,CAIRLADNEQFF
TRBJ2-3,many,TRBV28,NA,TGTGCCAGCTCGACTCCGGGACCCTTGAGCACAGATACGCAGTATTTT,CASSTPGPLSTDTQYF
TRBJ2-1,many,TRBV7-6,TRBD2,TGTGCCAGCAGCTTATTGTTGGTGGCTAGCGGGAGGGCCTCCTACAATGAGCAGTTCTTC,CASSLLLVASGRASYNEQFF
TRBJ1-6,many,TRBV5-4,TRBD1,TGTGCCAGCAGCCGGGACAGGGTGGAAAATTCACCCCTCCACTTT,CASSRDRVENSPLHF
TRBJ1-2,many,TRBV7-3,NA,TGTGCCAGCAGCCCCCAGGGTTATGGAGGCTACACCTTC,CASSPQGYGGYTF
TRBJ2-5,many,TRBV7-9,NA,TGTGCCAGCGGGAGCCCCCACCAAGAGACCCAGTACTTC,CASGSPHQETQYF
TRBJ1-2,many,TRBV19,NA,TGTGCCAGTAGTATTGGACCGGACGACTATGGCTACACCTTC,CASSIGPDDYGYTF
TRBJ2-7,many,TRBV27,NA,TGTGCCAGCAGTTTAGAGATGGGACCCTACGAGCAGTACTTC,CASSLEMGPYEQYF
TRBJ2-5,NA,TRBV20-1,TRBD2,TGCAGTGCTAGTTCGGCTAGCGGGGGGGGAGAGACCCAGTACTTC,CSASSASGGGETQYF
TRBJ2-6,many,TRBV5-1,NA,TGCGCCAGCAGCGGGACGACCGGATTCTCTGGGGCCAACGTCCTGACTTTC,CASSGTTGFSGANVLTF
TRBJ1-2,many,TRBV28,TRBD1,TGTGCCAGCAGCCCTGGACAGGGGGGGCCGTATGGCTACACCTTC,CASSPGQGGPYGYTF
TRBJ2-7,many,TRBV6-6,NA,TGTGCCAGCAGTTACACTCCCTGGGGGGCCGAGCAGTACTTC,CASSYTPWGAEQYF
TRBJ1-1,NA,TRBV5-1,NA,TGCGCCAGCAGCTCCTTATTAGGGGGGAGTGACACTGAAGCTTTCTTT,CASSSLLGGSDTEAFF
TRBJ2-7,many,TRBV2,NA,TGTGCCAGCAACAGGGACTACGAGCAGTACTTC,CASNRDYEQYF
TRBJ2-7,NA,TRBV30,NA,TGTGCCTGGAGTGATCTGGAACCGAGCTCCTACGAGCAGTACTTC,CAWSDLEPSSYEQYF
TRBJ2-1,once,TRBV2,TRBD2,TGTGCCAGCAGGTCCGGGACTAGCGGGAGGTATGAGCAGTTCTTC,CASRSGTSGRYEQFF
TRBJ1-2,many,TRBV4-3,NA,TGCGCCAGCAGCCATGAAGTTGCAGGGGCTGGGGGCTACACCTTC,CASSHEVAGAGGYTF
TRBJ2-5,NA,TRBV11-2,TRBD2,TGTGCCAGCAGGCGGGAGTTAGAGACCCAGTACTTC,CASRRELETQYF
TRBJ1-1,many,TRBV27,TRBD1,TGTGCCAGCAGTTTATCGACAGGGTCCTACACTGAAGCTTTCTTT,CASSLSTGSYTEAFF
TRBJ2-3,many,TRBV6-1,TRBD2,TGTGCCAGCAGTTTAACCCGGGGGGGGCGGACAGATACGCAGTATTTT,CASSLTRGGRTDTQYF
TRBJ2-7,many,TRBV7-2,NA,TGTGCCAGCAGCTTAGTTGCAGCGCGGTTGGGAGAGCAGTACTTC,CASSLVAARLGEQYF
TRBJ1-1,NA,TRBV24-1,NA,TGTGCCACCAGTGGGGGGACGGGGAACACTGAAGCTTTCTTT,CATSGGTGNTEAFF
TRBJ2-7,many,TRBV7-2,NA,TGTGCCAGCAGCTTAGCAATAGGGGCAGGGATCTACGAGCAGTACTTC,CASSLAIGAGIYEQYF
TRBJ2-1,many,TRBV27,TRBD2,TGTGCCAGCCGGGCGGGACTAGCGGCATACAATGAGCAGTTCTTC,CASRAGLAAYNEQFF
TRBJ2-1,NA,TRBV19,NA,TGTGCCAGTAGTATAGATGGGCGGATTAGCTCCTACAATGAGCAGTTCTTC,CASSIDGRISSYNEQFF
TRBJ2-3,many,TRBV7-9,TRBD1,TGTGCCAGCAGCTCCGGACAGGGCTCTAGCACAGATACGCAGTATTTT,CASSSGQGSSTDTQYF